This T cell receptor beta chain was found in a study of shared clonotypes between healthy human individuals. Every subset's genomic DNA went evenly onto several immunoSEQ plates. The table came from immunoSEQ multiplex PCR; TCRdb's copy has only in-frame clones and leaves some out. Among some 630,000 clones listed, roughly 70% were seen once. The healthy adult donors were HIV-negative and reported no recent acute infections or vaccinations. The CDR3 sequence is 15 residues long. Losses at the gene ends were 4 bases for V and 2 bases for J; bases not matched to a gene: 8. Germline-derived CDR1 and CDR2 are SGHRS and YFSETQ. Of note for this clone: What it binds is unknown.

Findings and limits, study-wide: A few donors had around 5.5% of their naive CD4 clonotypes in common.

Material for sequencing was memory CD4+ T cells sorted from blood. As to subset: CD45RA-negative fraction. The receptor comes from a woman younger than 45 in good health. The chain combines TRBV5-1 with TRBJ2-5; 7 bases map to TRBD2. CDR3 sequence reads: CASSPFTSDQETQYF. CDR3 nucleotides: TGCGCCAGCAGCCCATTCACTAGCGATCAAGAGACCCAGTACTTC.